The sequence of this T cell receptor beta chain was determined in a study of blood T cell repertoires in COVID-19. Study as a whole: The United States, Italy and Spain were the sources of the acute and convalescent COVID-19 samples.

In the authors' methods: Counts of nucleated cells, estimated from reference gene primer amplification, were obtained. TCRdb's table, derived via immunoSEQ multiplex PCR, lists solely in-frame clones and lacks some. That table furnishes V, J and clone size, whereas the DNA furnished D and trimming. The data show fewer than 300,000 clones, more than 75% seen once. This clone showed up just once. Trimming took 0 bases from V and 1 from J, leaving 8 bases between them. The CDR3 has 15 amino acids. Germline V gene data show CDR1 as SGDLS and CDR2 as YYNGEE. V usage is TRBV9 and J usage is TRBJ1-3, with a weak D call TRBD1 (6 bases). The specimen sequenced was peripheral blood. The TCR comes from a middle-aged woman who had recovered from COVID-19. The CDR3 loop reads CASSVVGASGNTIYF. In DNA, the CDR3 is TGTGCCAGCAGCGTAGTGGGGGCGTCTGGAAACACCATATATTTT. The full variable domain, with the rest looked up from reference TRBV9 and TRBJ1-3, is DSGVTQTPKHLITATGQRVTLRCSPRSGDLSVYWYQQSLDQGLQFLIQYYNGEERAKGNILERFSAQQFPDLHSELNLSSLELGDSALYFCASSVVGASGNTIYFGEGSWLTVV.